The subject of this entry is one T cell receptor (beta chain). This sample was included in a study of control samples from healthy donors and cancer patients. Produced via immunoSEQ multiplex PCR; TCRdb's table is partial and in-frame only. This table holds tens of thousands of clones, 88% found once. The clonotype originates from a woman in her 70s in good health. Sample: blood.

The DNA of the CDR3 is TGCGCCAGCAGGCCCCCCGGGACAGAAGAAAAACTGTTTTTT. It yields the protein CASRPPGTEEKLFF. The chain has TRBV5-1 and TRBJ1-4; TRBD1 matches at 7 bases. Germline V gives CDR1 SGHRS, CDR2 YFSETQ. The CDR3 contains 14 residues. The V and J ends lost 5 bases and 8 bases, in that order; junction bases with no gene match: 9.